This T cell receptor (beta chain) was documented in a study of blood T cell repertoires in COVID-19. Study background: Samples came from the United States, Italy and Spain, spanning acute and convalescent COVID-19.

CDR3 length: 16 residues. Germline values: CDR1 SGHRS, CDR2 YFSETQ. The ends lost 4 bases at V and 1 base at J; junction bases unmatched: 10. Produced via immunoSEQ multiplex PCR; TCRdb's table is partial and in-frame only. The table lists fewer than 350,000 clones, around 90% of them singletons. This receptor was identified in a man in his 60s who had recovered from COVID-19. Sequencing used PBMCs or T cells enriched from blood (not recorded which). The V call is TRBV5-1, the J call TRBJ2-5; TRBD2 aligns across 7 bases. Here the CDR3 reads CASSPNWSGGQETQYF. DNA of the CDR3: TGCGCCAGCAGCCCGAACTGGTCGGGAGGCCAAGAGACCCAGTACTTC. Complete variable domain (other parts from reference TRBV5-1 and TRBJ2-5): KAGVTQTPRYLIKTRGQQVTLSCSPISGHRSVSWYQQTPGQGLQFLFEYFSETQRNKGNFPGRFSGRQFSNSRSEMNVSTLELGDSALYLCASSPNWSGGQETQYFGPGTRLLVL.